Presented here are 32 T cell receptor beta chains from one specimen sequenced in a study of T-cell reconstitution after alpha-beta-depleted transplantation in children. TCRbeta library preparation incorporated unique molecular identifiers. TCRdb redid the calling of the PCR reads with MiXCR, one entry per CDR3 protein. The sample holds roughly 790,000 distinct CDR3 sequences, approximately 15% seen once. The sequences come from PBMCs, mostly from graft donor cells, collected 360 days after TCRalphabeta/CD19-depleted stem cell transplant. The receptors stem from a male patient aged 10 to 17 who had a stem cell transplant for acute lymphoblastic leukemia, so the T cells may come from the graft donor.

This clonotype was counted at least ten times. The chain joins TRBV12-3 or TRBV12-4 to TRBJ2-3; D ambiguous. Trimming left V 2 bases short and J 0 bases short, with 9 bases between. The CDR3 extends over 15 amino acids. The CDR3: CASSLIAVSTDTQYF. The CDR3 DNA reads TGTGCCAGCAGTTTAATCGCGGTTAGCACAGATACGCAGTATTTT.

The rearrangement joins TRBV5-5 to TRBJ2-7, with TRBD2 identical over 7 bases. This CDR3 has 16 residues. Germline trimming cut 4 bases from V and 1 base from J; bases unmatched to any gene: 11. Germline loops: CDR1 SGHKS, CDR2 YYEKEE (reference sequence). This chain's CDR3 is CASSGSHGTTSYEQYF. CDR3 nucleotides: TGTGCCAGCAGCGGGTCCCACGGGACTACTTCCTACGAGCAGTACTTC. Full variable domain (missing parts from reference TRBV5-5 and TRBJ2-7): DAGVTQSPTHLIKTRGQQVTLRCSPISGHKSVSWYQQVLGQGPQFIFQYYEKEERGRGNFPDRFSARQFPNYSSELNVNALLLGDSALYLCASSGSHGTTSYEQYFGPGTRLTVT.

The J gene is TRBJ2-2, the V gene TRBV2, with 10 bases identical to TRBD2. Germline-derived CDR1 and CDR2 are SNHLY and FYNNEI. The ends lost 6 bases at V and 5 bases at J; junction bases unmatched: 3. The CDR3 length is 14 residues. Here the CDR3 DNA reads TGTGCCAGCAGGCCGGGACTAGCGACCGGGGAGCTGTTTTTT. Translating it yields CASRPGLATGELFF.

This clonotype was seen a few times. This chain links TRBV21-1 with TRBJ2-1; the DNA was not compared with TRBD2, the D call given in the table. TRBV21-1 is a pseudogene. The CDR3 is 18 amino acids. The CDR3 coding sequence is TGTGCCAGCAGCAAAGTCGGTAAAGGGAGGGCCGTTGGAAATGAGCAGTTCTTC. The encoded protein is CASSKVGKGRAVGNEQFF.

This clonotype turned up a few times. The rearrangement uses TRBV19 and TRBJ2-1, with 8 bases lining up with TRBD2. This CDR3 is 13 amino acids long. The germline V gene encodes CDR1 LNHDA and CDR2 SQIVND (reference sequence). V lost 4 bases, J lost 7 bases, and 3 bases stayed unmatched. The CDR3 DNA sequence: TGTGCCAGTAGTAACGGCGGGAGGAATGAGCAGTTCTTC. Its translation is CASSNGGRNEQFF.

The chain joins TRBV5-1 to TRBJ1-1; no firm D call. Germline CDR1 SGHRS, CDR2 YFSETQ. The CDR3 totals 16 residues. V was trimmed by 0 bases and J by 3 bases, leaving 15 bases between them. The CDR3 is CASSLEVRHRDTEAFF. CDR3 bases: TGCGCCAGCAGCTTGGAGGTCAGGCACCGGGACACTGAAGCTTTCTTT. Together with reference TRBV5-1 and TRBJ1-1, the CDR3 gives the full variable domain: KAGVTQTPRYLIKTRGQQVTLSCSPISGHRSVSWYQQTPGQGLQFLFEYFSETQRNKGNFPGRFSGRQFSNSRSEMNVSTLELGDSALYLCASSLEVRHRDTEAFFGQGTRLTVV.

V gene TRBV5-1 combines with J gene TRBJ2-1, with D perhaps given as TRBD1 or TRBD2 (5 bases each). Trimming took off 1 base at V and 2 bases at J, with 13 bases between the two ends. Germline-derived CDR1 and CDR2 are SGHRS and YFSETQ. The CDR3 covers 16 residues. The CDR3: CASSLPGTSTYNEQFF. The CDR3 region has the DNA TGCGCCAGCAGCTTGCCGGGGACCAGCACCTACAATGAGCAGTTCTTC.

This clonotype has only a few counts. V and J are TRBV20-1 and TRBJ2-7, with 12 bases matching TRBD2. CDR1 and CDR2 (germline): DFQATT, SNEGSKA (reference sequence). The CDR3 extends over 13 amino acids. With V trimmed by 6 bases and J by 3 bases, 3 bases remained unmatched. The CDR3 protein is CSAGLAGIYEQYF. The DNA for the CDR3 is TGCAGTGCAGGACTAGCGGGAATCTACGAGCAGTACTTC.

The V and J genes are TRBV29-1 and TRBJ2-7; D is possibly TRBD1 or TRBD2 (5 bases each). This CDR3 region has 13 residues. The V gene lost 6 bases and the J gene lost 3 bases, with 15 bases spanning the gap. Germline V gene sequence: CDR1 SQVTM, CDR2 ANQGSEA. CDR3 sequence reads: CSVVRDGFYEQYF. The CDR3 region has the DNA TGCAGCGTCGTCCGGGACGGCTTCTACGAGCAGTACTTC.

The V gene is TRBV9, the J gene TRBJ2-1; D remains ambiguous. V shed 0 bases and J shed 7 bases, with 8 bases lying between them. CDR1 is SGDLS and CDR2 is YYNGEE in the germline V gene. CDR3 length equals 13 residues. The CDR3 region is CASSVDGRNEQFF. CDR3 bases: TGTGCCAGCAGCGTAGACGGCAGGAATGAGCAGTTCTTC.

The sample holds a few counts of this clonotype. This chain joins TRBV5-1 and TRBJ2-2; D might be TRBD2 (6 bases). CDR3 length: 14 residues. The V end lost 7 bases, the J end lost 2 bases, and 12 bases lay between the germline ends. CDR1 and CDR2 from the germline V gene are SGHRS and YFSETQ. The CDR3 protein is CASGAGINTGELFF. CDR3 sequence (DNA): TGCGCCAGCGGTGCGGGGATTAACACCGGGGAGCTGTTTTTT.

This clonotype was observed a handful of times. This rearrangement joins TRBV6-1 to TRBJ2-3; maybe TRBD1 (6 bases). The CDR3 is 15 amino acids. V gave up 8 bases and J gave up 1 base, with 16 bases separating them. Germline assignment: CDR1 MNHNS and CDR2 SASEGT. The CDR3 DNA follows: TGTGCCAGCGTAGGACCGAGACAGGGCACAGATACGCAGTATTTT. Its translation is CASVGPRQGTDTQYF.

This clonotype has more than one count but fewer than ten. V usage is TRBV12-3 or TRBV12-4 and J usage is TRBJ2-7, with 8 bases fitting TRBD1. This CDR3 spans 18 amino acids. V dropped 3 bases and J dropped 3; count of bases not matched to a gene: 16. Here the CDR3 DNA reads TGTGCCAGCAGTTTTTCCCCAGGGGGCGAATATGGGAGCTACGAGCAGTACTTC. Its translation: CASSFSPGGEYGSYEQYF.

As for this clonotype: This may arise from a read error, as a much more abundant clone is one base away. The CDR3: CASSLRTSVSYNEQFF. The CDR3 DNA follows: TGTGCCAGCAGCCTTAGGACTAGCGTTTCATACAATGAGCAGTTCTTC. The chain has TRBV7-2 and TRBJ2-1; the match to TRBD2 covers 9 bases. The CDR3 totals 16 residues. Germline V gene lookup returns CDR1 SGHTA and CDR2 FQGNSA. V lost 5 bases, J lost 4 bases, and 9 bases stayed unmatched.

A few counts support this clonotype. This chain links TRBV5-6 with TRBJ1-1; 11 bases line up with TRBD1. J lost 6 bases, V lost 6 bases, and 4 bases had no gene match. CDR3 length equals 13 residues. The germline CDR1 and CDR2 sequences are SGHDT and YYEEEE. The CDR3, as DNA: TGTGCCAGCAAACCGGGACAGGGGGCTGAAGCTTTCTTT. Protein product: CASKPGQGAEAFF.

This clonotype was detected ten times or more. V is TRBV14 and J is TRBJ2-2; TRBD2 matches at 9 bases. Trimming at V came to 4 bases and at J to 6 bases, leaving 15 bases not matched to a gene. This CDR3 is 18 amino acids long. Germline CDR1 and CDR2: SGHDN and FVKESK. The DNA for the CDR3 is TGTGCCAGCAGCCTGACCTCAACAGGGACTAGCTATCCCGGGGAGCTGTTTTTT. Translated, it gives CASSLTSTGTSYPGELFF.

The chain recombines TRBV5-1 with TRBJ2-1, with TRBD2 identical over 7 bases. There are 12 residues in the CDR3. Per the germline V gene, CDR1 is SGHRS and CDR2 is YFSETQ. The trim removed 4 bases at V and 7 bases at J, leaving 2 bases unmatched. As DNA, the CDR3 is TGCGCCAGCAGCCGGGGGGAAAATGAGCAGTTCTTC. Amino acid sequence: CASSRGENEQFF. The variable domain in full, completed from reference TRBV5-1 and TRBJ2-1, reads KAGVTQTPRYLIKTRGQQVTLSCSPISGHRSVSWYQQTPGQGLQFLFEYFSETQRNKGNFPGRFSGRQFSNSRSEMNVSTLELGDSALYLCASSRGENEQFFGPGTRLTVL.

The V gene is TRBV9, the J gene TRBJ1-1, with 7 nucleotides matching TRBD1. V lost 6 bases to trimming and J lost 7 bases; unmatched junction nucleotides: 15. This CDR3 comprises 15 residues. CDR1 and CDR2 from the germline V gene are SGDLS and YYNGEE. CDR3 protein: CASTPPTGPLSEAFF. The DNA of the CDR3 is TGTGCCAGCACCCCCCCGACAGGGCCCTTGAGTGAAGCTTTCTTT.

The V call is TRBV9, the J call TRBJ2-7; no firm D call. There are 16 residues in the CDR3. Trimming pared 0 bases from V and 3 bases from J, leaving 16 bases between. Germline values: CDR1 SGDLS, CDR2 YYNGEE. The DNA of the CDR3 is TGTGCCAGCAGCGTAGATCCAGCGCCTGATTACTACGAGCAGTACTTC. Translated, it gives CASSVDPAPDYYEQYF.

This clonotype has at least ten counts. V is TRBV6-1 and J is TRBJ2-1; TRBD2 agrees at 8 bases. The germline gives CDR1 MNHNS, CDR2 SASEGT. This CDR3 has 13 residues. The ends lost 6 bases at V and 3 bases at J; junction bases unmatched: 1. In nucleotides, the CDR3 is TGTGCCAGCAGGCTAGCGGGCTACAATGAGCAGTTCTTC. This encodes CASRLAGYNEQFF.

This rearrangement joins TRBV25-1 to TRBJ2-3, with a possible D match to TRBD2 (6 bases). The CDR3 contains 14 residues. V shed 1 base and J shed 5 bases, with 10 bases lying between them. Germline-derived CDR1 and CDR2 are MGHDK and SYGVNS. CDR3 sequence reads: CASSEWGVEDTQYF. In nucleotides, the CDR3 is TGTGCCAGCAGTGAATGGGGGGTAGAAGATACGCAGTATTTT.

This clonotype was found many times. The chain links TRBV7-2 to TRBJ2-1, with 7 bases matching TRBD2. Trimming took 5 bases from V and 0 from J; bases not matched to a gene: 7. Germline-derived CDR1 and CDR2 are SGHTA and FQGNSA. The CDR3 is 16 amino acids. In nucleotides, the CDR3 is TGTGCCAGCAGCCCGACTAGCAGGAGCTCCTACAATGAGCAGTTCTTC. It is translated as CASSPTSRSSYNEQFF.

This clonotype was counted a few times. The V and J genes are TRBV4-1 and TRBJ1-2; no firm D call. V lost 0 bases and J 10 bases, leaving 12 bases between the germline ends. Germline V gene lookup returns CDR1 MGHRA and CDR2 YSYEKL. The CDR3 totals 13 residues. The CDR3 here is CASSQDLTRDYTF. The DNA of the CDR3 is TGCGCCAGCAGCCAAGATTTGACCCGCGACTACACCTTC.

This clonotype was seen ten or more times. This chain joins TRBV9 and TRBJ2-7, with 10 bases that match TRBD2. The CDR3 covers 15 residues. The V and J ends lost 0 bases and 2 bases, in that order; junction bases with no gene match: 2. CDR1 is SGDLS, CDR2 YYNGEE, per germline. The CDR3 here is CASSVGLAGAYEQYF. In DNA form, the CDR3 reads TGTGCCAGCAGCGTAGGTCTAGCGGGAGCCTACGAGCAGTACTTC.

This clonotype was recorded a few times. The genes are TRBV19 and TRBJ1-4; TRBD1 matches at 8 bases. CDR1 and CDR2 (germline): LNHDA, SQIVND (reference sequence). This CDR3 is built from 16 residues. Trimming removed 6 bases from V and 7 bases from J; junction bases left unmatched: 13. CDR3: CASSFTWTGKLEKLFF. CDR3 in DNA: TGTGCCAGTAGCTTCACATGGACAGGGAAACTTGAAAAACTGTTTTTT.

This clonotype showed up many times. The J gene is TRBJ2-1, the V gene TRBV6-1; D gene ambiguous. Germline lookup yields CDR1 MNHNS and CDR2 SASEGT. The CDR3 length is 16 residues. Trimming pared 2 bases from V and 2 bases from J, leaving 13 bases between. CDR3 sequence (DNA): TGTGCCAGCAGTGAATTCGGGTCCCCGGCCTACAATGAGCAGTTCTTC. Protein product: CASSEFGSPAYNEQFF.

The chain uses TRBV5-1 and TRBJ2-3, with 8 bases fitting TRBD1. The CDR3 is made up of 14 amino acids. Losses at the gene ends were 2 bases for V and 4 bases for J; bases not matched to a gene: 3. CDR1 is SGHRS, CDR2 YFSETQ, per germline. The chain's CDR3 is CASSFPDRADTQYF. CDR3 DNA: TGCGCCAGCAGCTTCCCGGACAGGGCAGATACGCAGTATTTT.

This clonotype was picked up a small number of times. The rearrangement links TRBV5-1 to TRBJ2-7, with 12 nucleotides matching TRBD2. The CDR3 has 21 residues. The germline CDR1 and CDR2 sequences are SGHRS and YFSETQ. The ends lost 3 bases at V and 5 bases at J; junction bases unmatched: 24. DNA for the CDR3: TGCGCCAGCAGCTCATCATTAACAGGGAGGACTAGCGGGGTCCTAAAACACGAGCAGTACTTC. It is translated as CASSSSLTGRTSGVLKHEQYF.

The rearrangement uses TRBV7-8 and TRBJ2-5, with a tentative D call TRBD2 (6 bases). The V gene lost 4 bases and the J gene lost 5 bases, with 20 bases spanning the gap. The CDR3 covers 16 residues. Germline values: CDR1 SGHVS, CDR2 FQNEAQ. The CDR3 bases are TGTGCCAGCAGCTCCGCCAGACTGACTAGTACGGAGACCCAGTACTTC. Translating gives CASSSARLTSTETQYF. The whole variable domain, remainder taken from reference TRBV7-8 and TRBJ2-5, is GAGVSQSPRYKVAKRGQDVALRCDPISGHVSLFWYQQALGQGPEFLTYFQNEAQLDKSGLPSDRFFAERPEGSVSTLKIQRTQQEDSAVYLCASSSARLTSTETQYFGPGTRLLVL.

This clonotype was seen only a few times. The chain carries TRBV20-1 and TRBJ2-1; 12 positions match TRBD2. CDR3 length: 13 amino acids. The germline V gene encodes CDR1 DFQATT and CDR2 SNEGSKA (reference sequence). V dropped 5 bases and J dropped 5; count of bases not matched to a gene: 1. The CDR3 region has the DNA TGCAGTGCTGGACTAGCGGGACACAATGAGCAGTTCTTC. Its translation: CSAGLAGHNEQFF.

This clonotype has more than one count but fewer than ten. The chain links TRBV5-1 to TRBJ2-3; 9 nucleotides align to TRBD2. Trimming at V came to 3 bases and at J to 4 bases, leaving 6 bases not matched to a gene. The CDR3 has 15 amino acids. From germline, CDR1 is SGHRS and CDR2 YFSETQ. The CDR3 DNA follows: TGCGCCAGCAGCTGGGGACTAGCAGACCCAGATACGCAGTATTTT. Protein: CASSWGLADPDTQYF.

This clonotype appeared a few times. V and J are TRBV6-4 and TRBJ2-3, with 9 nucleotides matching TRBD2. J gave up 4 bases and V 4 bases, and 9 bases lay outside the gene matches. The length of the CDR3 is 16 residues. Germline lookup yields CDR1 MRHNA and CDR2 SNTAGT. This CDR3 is CASSVSGSSNADTQYF. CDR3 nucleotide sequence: TGTGCCAGCAGTGTTAGCGGGAGTAGTAATGCAGATACGCAGTATTTT.